Below are 8 T cell receptor beta chains sequenced from a single sample in a study of neurological immune-mediated disorders. TCRdb re-analysed the 5' RACE reads in MiXCR, keeping a single row per CDR3 protein. The sample lists roughly 100,000 distinct CDR3 sequences, roughly 3.5% occurring once. The sequenced material came from PBMCs. Source of these receptors: a young woman with multiple sclerosis.

This clonotype was counted ten times or more. The chain combines TRBV12-3 or TRBV12-4 with TRBJ1-5; D not resolved. The ends were cut back, 5 bases at V and 5 bases at J, with 19 bases in the middle. The CDR3 runs 16 residues. This CDR3 is CASSALKTVDDQPQHF. The CDR3 bases are TGTGCCAGCAGTGCCCTAAAAACGGTGGATGATCAGCCCCAGCATTTT.

This clonotype appeared many times. The DNA for the CDR3 is TGTGCCAGCAGTTTAGGCAGATGGGATACGCAGTATTTT. This translates into CASSLGRWDTQYF. The chain is built from TRBV12-3 or TRBV12-4 and TRBJ2-3; no firm D call. Deletions cut 1 base from V and 6 bases from J, with 8 bases between. The CDR3 spans 13 residues.

This clonotype was recorded many times. This sequence joins TRBV6-5 and TRBJ1-5; D ambiguous. CDR1 MNHEY and CDR2 SVGAGI come from the germline V gene. The CDR3 consists of 15 residues. V was cut by 5 bases and J by 0 bases, with 11 bases left in between. The DNA for the CDR3 is TGTGCCAGCAGTATGACATACTATAGCAATCAGCCCCAGCATTTT. It yields the protein CASSMTYYSNQPQHF.

This clonotype was counted at least ten times. The chain uses TRBV6-5 and TRBJ1-1, with D maybe TRBD1 (5 bases). CDR1 is MNHEY, CDR2 SVGAGI, per germline. Trimming took off 1 base at V and 6 bases at J, with 9 bases between the two ends. The CDR3 is 13 residues long. The CDR3 bases are TGTGCCAGCAGTTACTTTGGGGGGGCTGAAGCTTTCTTT. The encoded protein is CASSYFGGAEAFF.

In this sample, this clonotype turned up a few times. The V call is TRBV18, the J call TRBJ2-3, with 11 bases lining up with TRBD2. The CDR3 is made up of 17 amino acids. The V gene's germline CDR1 is KGHSH and CDR2 LQKENI. Germline trimming cut 4 bases from V and 8 bases from J; bases unmatched to any gene: 14. CDR3 in amino acids: CASSQGLTLAGDGTQYF. The DNA of the CDR3 is TGTGCCAGCTCACAGGGCCTTACACTAGCGGGAGACGGTACGCAGTATTTT. The whole variable domain, filled in from reference TRBV18 and TRBJ2-3, reads NAGVMQNPRHLVRRRGQEARLRCSPMKGHSHVYWYRQLPEEGLKFMVYLQKENIIDESGMPKERFSAEFPKEGPSILRIQQVVRGDSAAYFCASSQGLTLAGDGTQYFGPGTRLTVL.

This clonotype was recorded at least ten times. CDR3 DNA sequence: TGTGCCAGCAGGTACGGACAGGGATCCTACAATGAGCAGTTCTTC. This translates into CASRYGQGSYNEQFF. The V gene is TRBV6-5, the J gene TRBJ2-1; TRBD1 matches 8 bases. V shed 6 bases and J 1 base; nucleotides not matched to a gene: 5. The CDR3 contains 15 residues. Germline V gives CDR1 MNHEY, CDR2 SVGAGI.

This clonotype was recorded many times. The chain employs TRBV12-3 or TRBV12-4 and TRBJ2-2; TRBD2 aligns across 8 bases. Germline trimming cut 10 bases from V and 3 bases from J; bases unmatched to any gene: 4. The CDR3 consists of 13 residues. CDR3 DNA sequence: TGTGCCACCCAAGCGGGAGACACCGGGGAGCTGTTTTTT. It codes for CATQAGDTGELFF.

This clonotype was detected many times. The chain combines TRBV7-9 with TRBJ2-5; TRBD2 aligns across 9 bases. The length of the CDR3 is 11 residues. Germline V gene sequence: CDR1 SEHNR, CDR2 FQNEAQ (reference sequence). CDR3 region: CVTQAGGTQYF. The CDR3 nucleotides are TGTGTCACCCAAGCGGGGGGGACCCAGTACTTC.